One sample yielded the 2 T cell receptor beta chains listed below, sequenced in a study of cytomegalovirus exposure and HLA in healthy donors. PCR employed 60 Vbeta and 13 Jbeta primers. Data came from immunoSEQ multiplex PCR; TCRdb stores just in-frame clones and leaves some out. The sample comprises fewer than 200,000 clones, 80% of which are singletons, and about 4.5% rests with the top ten. The sequenced material came from PBMCs. Receptors were obtained from a man aged 30 to 45 in good health and CMV-seronegative.

The V gene is TRBV18, the J gene TRBJ1-5; TRBD1 matches 8 bases. The germline CDR1 and CDR2 sequences are KGHSH and LQKENI. V lost 6 bases, J lost 4 bases, and 8 bases stayed unmatched. The CDR3 runs 15 residues. CDR3 region: CASSRGQGWNQPQHF. The DNA of the CDR3 is TGTGCCAGCTCTCGTGGACAGGGCTGGAATCAGCCCCAGCATTTT.

This clone was detected only once. CDR3 protein: CASSGEDPTDTQYF. The CDR3 coding sequence is TGTGCCAGCAGCGGAGAGGATCCCACAGATACGCAGTATTTT. The genes are TRBV9 and TRBJ2-3; D is undetermined. Germline V lookup: CDR1 SGDLS, CDR2 YYNGEE. The CDR3 extends over 14 amino acids. Trimming shortened V by 3 bases and J by 2 bases, and 10 bases separated the two germline ends.